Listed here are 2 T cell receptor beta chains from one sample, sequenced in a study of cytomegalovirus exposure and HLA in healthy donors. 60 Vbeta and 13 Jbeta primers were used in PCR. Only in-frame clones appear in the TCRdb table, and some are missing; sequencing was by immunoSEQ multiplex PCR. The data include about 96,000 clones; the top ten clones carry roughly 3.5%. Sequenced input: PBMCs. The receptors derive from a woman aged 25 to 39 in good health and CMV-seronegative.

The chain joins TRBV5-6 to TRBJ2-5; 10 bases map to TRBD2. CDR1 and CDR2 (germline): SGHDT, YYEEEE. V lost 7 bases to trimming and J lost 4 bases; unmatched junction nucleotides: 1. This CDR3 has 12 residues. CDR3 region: CASRLAGETQYF. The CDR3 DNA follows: TGTGCCAGCCGACTAGCGGGAGAGACCCAGTACTTC.

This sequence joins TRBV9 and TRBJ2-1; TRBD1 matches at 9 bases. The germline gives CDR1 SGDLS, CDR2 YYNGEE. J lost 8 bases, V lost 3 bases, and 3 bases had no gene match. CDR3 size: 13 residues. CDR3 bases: TGTGCCAGCAGCGGAGGGACAGGGTATGAGCAGTTCTTC. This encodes CASSGGTGYEQFF.